This T cell receptor beta chain emerged from a study of cytomegalovirus exposure and HLA in healthy donors. V lost 4 bases to trimming and J lost 7 bases; unmatched junction nucleotides: 12. The CDR3 is 18 residues long. The V gene's germline CDR1 is SGHTS and CDR2 YDEGEE. PCR was performed using 60 Vbeta and 13 Jbeta primers. Assay: immunoSEQ multiplex PCR; the TCRdb copy retains only in-frame clones and omits some. Of around 30,000 clones listed, about 86% were seen once; the top ten hold under 3%. The gene calls are TRBV5-8 and TRBJ2-3, with TRBD2 matching 16 bases. The sequenced material came from PBMCs. This clonotype was obtained from a boy younger than 18 in good health and CMV-seronegative. CDR3 residues: CASSGGTSGGAVRNTQYF. For the CDR3, the DNA is TGTGCCAGCAGCGGCGGGACTAGCGGGGGGGCCGTTCGAAATACGCAGTATTTT.